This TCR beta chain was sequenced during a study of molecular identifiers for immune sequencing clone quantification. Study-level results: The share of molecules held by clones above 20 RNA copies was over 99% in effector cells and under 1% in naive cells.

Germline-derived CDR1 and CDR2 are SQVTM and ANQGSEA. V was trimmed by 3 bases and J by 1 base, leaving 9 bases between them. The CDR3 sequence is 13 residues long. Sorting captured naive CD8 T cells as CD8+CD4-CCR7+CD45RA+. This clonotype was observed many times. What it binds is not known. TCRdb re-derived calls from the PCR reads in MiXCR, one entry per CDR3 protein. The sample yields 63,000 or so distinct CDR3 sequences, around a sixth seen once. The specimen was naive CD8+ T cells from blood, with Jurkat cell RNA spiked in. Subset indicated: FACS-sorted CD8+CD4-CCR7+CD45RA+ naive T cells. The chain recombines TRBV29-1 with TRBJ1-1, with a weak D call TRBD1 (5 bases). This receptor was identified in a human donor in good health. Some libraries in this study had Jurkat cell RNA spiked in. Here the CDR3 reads CSVDGGTNTEAFF. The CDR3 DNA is TGCAGCGTTGACGGGGGAACGAACACTGAAGCTTTCTTT.